These T cell receptor beta chains were read from a single sample in a study of blood T cells in healthy people across ages. TCRdb fed the 5' RACE reads into MiXCR, producing one record per CDR3 protein. The table includes around 1,900,000 distinct CDR3 sequences, around 42% detected once. Source material: blood. The receptors were sampled from a human donor in good health. Both conserved end residues are part of each CDR3. The D gene is left open where the match is weak. Clone size, where shown, is once, few, many, or a class for clones that have expanded.

>TRBV5-6|TRBJ1-2|-|-
TGCGCCAGCAGCGACCAGGACTATGGCTACACCTTC
CASSDQDYGYTF
>TRBV5-1|TRBJ1-1|-|-
TGCGCCAGCAGCTTGGAAACAGGAAGTGAAGCTTTCTTT
CASSLETGSEAFF
>TRBV7-8|TRBJ1-1|-|-
TGTGCCAGCAGCGAAAAACAGGGTTATGCTGAAGCTTTCTTT
CASSEKQGYAEAFF
>TRBV5-8|TRBJ1-2|-|-
TGTGCCAGCAGCTTGGAGGGGGGGACCCTGGGCTACACCTTC
CASSLEGGTLGYTF
>TRBV29-1|TRBJ2-3|few|-
TGCAGCGCACCCGGGGCCCTCGCCTCCACAGATACGCAGTATTTT
CSAPGALASTDTQYF
>TRBV3-1|TRBJ1-1|-|-
TGTGCCAGCAGCCAAGCGTTGGTCCCTGGGGCTTTCTTT
CASSQALVPGAFF
>TRBV5-5|TRBJ2-1|-|TRBD2
TGTGCCAGCATGCTAAGCGGGGGGCAGTACAATGAGCAGTTCTTC
CASMLSGGQYNEQFF
>TRBV6-2/TRBV6-3|TRBJ2-7|-|-
TGTGCCAGCAGTTATCAGGTCGAGCAGTACTTC
CASSYQVEQYF
>TRBV9|TRBJ2-1|-|-
TGTGCCAGCAGCGTAGTTGACAGAAGCTCCTACAATGAGCAGTTCTTC
CASSVVDRSSYNEQFF
>TRBV25-1|TRBJ1-2|many|-
TGTGCCAGCAGCTGGAGTCATACTAACTATGGCTACACCTTC
CASSWSHTNYGYTF
>TRBV5-1|TRBJ2-5|few|-
TGCGCCAGCAGCCGGCGCCCGGAAGCGGAGACCCAGTACTTC
CASSRRPEAETQYF
>TRBV5-1|TRBJ2-1|many|TRBD2
TGCGCCAGCAGCTCGGGGACTAGCGGCAATGAGCAGTTCTTC
CASSSGTSGNEQFF
>TRBV7-2|TRBJ1-5|-|-
TGTGCCAGCAGCTTAGTAGGAGGGCAAATGAGCAGTCAGCCCCAGCATTTT
CASSLVGGQMSSQPQHF
>TRBV11-2|TRBJ1-2|-|TRBD1
TGTGCCAGCAGAACGACCTCGACAGGGCGAAATAACTATGGCTACACCTTC
CASRTTSTGRNNYGYTF
>TRBV20-1|TRBJ2-3|-|TRBD2
TGCAGTGCCCGCCGCCAGCTAGCGGGGGTAGGAGATGCGCAGTATTTT
CSARRQLAGVGDAQYF
>TRBV6-2/TRBV6-3|TRBJ2-1|few|TRBD2
TGTGCCAGCAGGCCCGGACTAGGGAATGAGCAGTTCTTC
CASRPGLGNEQFF
>TRBV7-6|TRBJ1-5|-|TRBD1
TGTGCCAGCAGCTTAAACCCGACAGGGGAGGATGACAATCAGCCCCAGCATTTT
CASSLNPTGEDDNQPQHF
>TRBV4-3|TRBJ2-3|-|-
TGCGCCAGCAGCCAAGATGTGGGCTACCCAGATATGCAGTATTTT
CASSQDVGYPDMQYF
>TRBV4-2|TRBJ1-6|-|-
TGTGCCAGCAGGGAGGGCTATAATTCACCCCTCCACTTT
CASREGYNSPLHF
>TRBV29-1|TRBJ1-2|-|-
TGCAGCGTTGAAGATGGTACACCAGGGGATGGCTACACCTTC
CSVEDGTPGDGYTF
>TRBV7-3|TRBJ2-6|-|-
TGTGCCAGCAGCCTTTCTGGGGCCAACGTCCCGACTTTC
CASSLSGANVPTF
>TRBV29-1|TRBJ2-5|-|-
TGCAGCGTTGAAGGTTTCCCACTCGAGGGGGGCCAAGAGACCCAGTACTTC
CSVEGFPLEGGQETQYF
>TRBV7-2|TRBJ2-7|few|TRBD1
TGTGCCAGCGGGGACAGGGCCTTCTCCTACGAGCAGTACTTC
CASGDRAFSYEQYF
>TRBV28|TRBJ1-2|few|-
TGTGCCAGCAGTTTAGAGGGGACTGGGGGCTACACCTTC
CASSLEGTGGYTF
>TRBV7-9|TRBJ2-4|few|-
TGTGCCAGCAGCACGCCGGGACTCCGCAAAAACATTCAGTACTTC
CASSTPGLRKNIQYF
>TRBV5-1|TRBJ2-7|few|-
TGCGCCAGCAGCTTGATGCAGAAGGGCGAGCAGTACTTC
CASSLMQKGEQYF
>TRBV7-9|TRBJ2-7|few|-
TGTGCCAGCAGCTACCCTTCAGGACACCGACTCTCCTACGAGCAGTACTTC
CASSYPSGHRLSYEQYF
>TRBV20-1|TRBJ2-5|-|TRBD2
TGCAGTGCTAGAGATACTAGCGGGGAAGAGACCCAGTACTTC
CSARDTSGEETQYF
>TRBV20-1|TRBJ2-7|once|TRBD2
TGCAGTGTTTCGACTAGCGGGAGATACGAGCAGTACTTC
CSVSTSGRYEQYF
>TRBV12-3/TRBV12-4|TRBJ2-1|-|-
TGTGCCAGCAGCCCCGACAGCTTAGAATCCAATGAGCAGTTCTTC
CASSPDSLESNEQFF
>TRBV28|TRBJ1-5|-|TRBD1
TGTGCCAGCAGCCGGGGACAGGGCCCTAATCAGCCCCAGCATTTT
CASSRGQGPNQPQHF
>TRBV28|TRBJ2-1|-|TRBD1
TGTGCCAGCAGTCTCTTGACAGGGCACAATGAGCAGTTCTTC
CASSLLTGHNEQFF
>TRBV10-2|TRBJ2-5|-|TRBD2
TGCGCCAGCAGTGACACTAGCGGGGGGGCGATAGAGACCCAGTACTTC
CASSDTSGGAIETQYF
>TRBV4-1|TRBJ2-3|-|-
TGCGCCAGCAGCCAAGTGAGGGTAGATACGCAGTATTTT
CASSQVRVDTQYF
>TRBV28|TRBJ2-7|-|-
TGTGCCAGCAAACAAGGGGGACGAAGCCACGAGCAGTACTTC
CASKQGGRSHEQYF
>TRBV12-3/TRBV12-4|TRBJ2-5|-|TRBD2
TGTGCCAGCAGCCTAAGACTAGCGGGGGCCGGGGAGACCCAGTACTTC
CASSLRLAGAGETQYF
>TRBV6-6|TRBJ1-1|-|TRBD1
TGTGCCAGCAGTTACGGGGGACAGGGGGACACTGAAGCTTTCTTT
CASSYGGQGDTEAFF
>TRBV11-2|TRBJ2-4|-|-
TGTGCCAGCAGCCCCCCTGGATGGACCAAAAACATTCAGTACTTC
CASSPPGWTKNIQYF
>TRBV21-1|TRBJ1-3|few|-
TGTGCCAGCAGCAAAGGATCCCCCAGCGGGACGGCTCTGGAGAACACCATATATTTT
CASSKGSPSGTALENTIYF
>TRBV29-1|TRBJ1-1|-|-
TGCAGCGTTGCAGGGGTTGTTTTGGCGAACACTGAAGCTTTCTTT
CSVAGVVLANTEAFF